The 28 T cell receptor beta chains below were found in one sample sequenced in a study of T-cell memory formation after mild COVID-19. A single record per CDR3 protein comes from TCRdb applying MiXCR to the 5' RACE reads. The data contain 190,000 or so distinct CDR3 sequences, 27% of them singletons. Sequencing input: PBMCs or a T cell subset sorted from them (not recorded which). The receptors shown here come from an adult woman who had mild COVID-19 (a few samples of this study predate the infection). Cell type and time point are not known.

The chain joins TRBV7-2 to TRBJ2-2, with TRBD2 as a possible D gene (6 bases). The V gene's germline CDR1 is SGHTA and CDR2 FQGNSA. With 5 bases removed from V and 1 base from J, the gap between germline ends came to 14 bases. The CDR3 runs 16 residues. Written as DNA, the CDR3 is TGTGCCAGCAGCCACCCGGGCGGGGTGAACACCGGGGAGCTGTTTTTT. It is translated as CASSHPGGVNTGELFF.

This clonotype was detected a few times. The V gene is TRBV5-1, the J gene TRBJ1-4; D unclear. The germline V and J ends were trimmed by 5 bases and 1 base, with 6 bases remaining between them. Germline V gene sequence: CDR1 SGHRS, CDR2 YFSETQ. This CDR3 contains 13 residues. Here the CDR3 reads CASRAGTNEKLFF. As DNA, the CDR3 is TGCGCCAGCAGGGCGGGAACTAATGAAAAACTGTTTTTT.

This clonotype was picked up many times. The CDR3 here is CSVGRDKANEQFF. For the CDR3, the DNA is TGCAGCGTTGGTAGGGATAAGGCCAATGAGCAGTTCTTC. The chain joins TRBV29-1 to TRBJ2-1; D not resolved. The ends were cut back, 4 bases at V and 6 bases at J, with 13 bases in the middle. The CDR3 has 13 residues. CDR1 is SQVTM, CDR2 ANQGSEA, per germline.

This clonotype has ten or more counts. The chain recombines TRBV11-2 with TRBJ1-3; the D gene is possibly TRBD1 (6 bases). The CDR3 length is 16 residues. V lost 5 bases to trimming and J lost 0 bases, with 14 bases between them. Germline V lookup: CDR1 SGHAT, CDR2 FQNNGV. The chain's CDR3 is CASSKQTGSSGNTIYF. CDR3 sequence (DNA): TGTGCCAGCAGCAAACAGACAGGCTCCTCTGGAAACACCATATATTTT.

The chain employs TRBV11-3 and TRBJ2-7; D perhaps matches TRBD1 (6 bases). The germline CDR1 and CDR2 sequences are SGHNT and YENEEA. Trimming stripped 4 bases from V and 3 bases from J, with 13 bases between. The length of the CDR3 is 14 residues. CDR3 amino acids: CASSSRTDNYEQYF. CDR3 coding DNA: TGTGCCAGCAGCTCGAGGACAGACAACTACGAGCAGTACTTC.

This rearrangement joins TRBV20-1 to TRBJ2-1; TRBD2 matches 10 bases. Germline V CDR1 and CDR2: DFQATT, SNEGSKA (reference sequence). V lost 2 bases to trimming and J lost 7 bases; unmatched junction nucleotides: 5. The CDR3 has 14 amino acids. CDR3 residues: CSARPSSGRNEQFF. As DNA, the CDR3 is TGCAGTGCTAGACCATCTAGCGGGAGAAATGAGCAGTTCTTC.

This clonotype has more than one count but fewer than ten. The CDR3 region has the DNA TGTGCCAGCAGTTTAGGCGACATTCAGTACTTC. Translating gives CASSLGDIQYF. This chain uses TRBV12-3 or TRBV12-4 with TRBJ2-4; no reliable D call. This CDR3 contains 11 residues. V was trimmed by 1 base and J by 8 bases, leaving 3 bases between them.

For the CDR3, the DNA is TGCAGCGTTGGACCTCCGGAGCCGGAGGGCTATGGCTACACCTTC. Translation gives CSVGPPEPEGYGYTF. The chain combines TRBV29-1 with TRBJ1-2; D not certain. V gave up 4 bases and J gave up 4 bases, with 19 bases separating them. CDR3 length equals 15 residues. Germline CDR1 SQVTM, CDR2 ANQGSEA.

There are a few counts of this clonotype. The chain has TRBV7-9 and TRBJ2-5; tentatively, D is TRBD2 (6 bases). The CDR3 runs to 16 residues. Deletions cut 0 bases from V and 1 base from J, with 12 bases between. Germline V gene data show CDR1 as SEHNR and CDR2 as FQNEAQ (reference sequence). The CDR3 protein is CASSLAVGGLQETQYF. CDR3 nucleotides: TGTGCCAGCAGCTTAGCGGTGGGGGGACTCCAAGAGACCCAGTACTTC.

The CDR3 spells CASTPGQEILATF. The CDR3 nucleotides read TGTGCCAGCACCCCGGGACAGGAAATTCTAGCCACCTTC. V usage is TRBV3-1 and J usage is TRBJ1-2; 8 bases match TRBD1. The germline V gene has CDR1 LGHDT and CDR2 YNNKEL (reference sequence). The CDR3 has 13 residues. The ends lost 7 bases at V and 13 bases at J; junction bases unmatched: 14.

V usage is TRBV24-1 and J usage is TRBJ1-1; D remains unclear. Trimming pared 5 bases from V and 6 bases from J, leaving 3 bases between. This CDR3 comprises 10 residues. CDR1 is KGHDR and CDR2 is SFDVKD in the germline V gene. The CDR3 sequence is CATSGAEAFF. The DNA of the CDR3 is TGTGCCACCAGTGGGGCTGAAGCTTTCTTT.

Comments on this clonotype: A read error may produce the germline difference seen at one junction end. This sequence joins TRBV19 and TRBJ1-4, with D possibly being TRBD1 (5 bases). The CDR3 has 14 residues. Germline V gives CDR1 LNHDA, CDR2 SQIVND (reference sequence). The CDR3 protein is CASSEDTSNEKLFF. CDR3 bases: TGTGCCAGTAGTGAGGACACCTCTAATGAAAAGCTGTTTTTT.

In this sample, this clonotype turned up a few times. V gene TRBV20-1 combines with J gene TRBJ2-7; either TRBD1 or TRBD2 may supply D (5 bases each). The V gene lost 1 base and the J gene lost 3 bases, with 10 bases spanning the gap. Germline V gene data show CDR1 as DFQATT and CDR2 as SNEGSKA (reference sequence). This CDR3 is built from 13 residues. The CDR3 region is CSARAGRSYEQYF. The CDR3 coding sequence is TGCAGTGCTAGAGCAGGGAGAAGCTACGAGCAGTACTTC.

The chain combines TRBV7-2 with TRBJ2-4; D call uncertain. The germline gives CDR1 SGHTA, CDR2 FQGNSA. Trimming cost V 6 bases and J 4 bases, with 13 bases left between them. The CDR3 consists of 14 residues. CDR3 DNA: TGTGCCAGCAGGTCTCGGGTAGGGAAAAACATTCAGTACTTC. Its translation is CASRSRVGKNIQYF. The whole variable domain, remainder taken from reference TRBV7-2 and TRBJ2-4, is GAGVSQSPSNKVTEKGKDVELRCDPISGHTALYWYRQSLGQGLEFLIYFQGNSAPDKSGLPSDRFSAERTGGSVSTLTIQRTQQEDSAVYLCASRSRVGKNIQYFGAGTRLSVL.

The V call is TRBV19, the J call TRBJ1-1, with 8 nucleotides matching TRBD1. This CDR3 has 14 amino acids. V dropped 5 bases and J dropped 6; count of bases not matched to a gene: 8. In germline, CDR1 is LNHDA, CDR2 SQIVND (reference sequence). The CDR3 sequence is CASSPGQGIAEAFF. DNA for the CDR3: TGTGCCAGTAGTCCCGGACAGGGAATAGCTGAAGCTTTCTTT.

V gene TRBV5-6 combines with J gene TRBJ2-1; D gene ambiguous. V lost 0 bases and J lost 11, with 9 bases in between. The CDR3 totals 12 residues. Per germline, CDR1 SGHDT and CDR2 YYEEEE. DNA for the CDR3: TGTGCCAGCAGCTTGGGGCAGTTTCAGCAGTTCTTC. Translating gives CASSLGQFQQFF.

This clonotype was seen more than once but under ten times. The genes are TRBV29-1 and TRBJ2-2, with 7 bases that match TRBD2. Unmatched junction bases numbered 1, after V lost 4 bases and J lost 2 bases. CDR1 and CDR2 (germline): SQVTM, ANQGSEA. This CDR3 contains 13 residues. Written as DNA, the CDR3 is TGCAGCGTTGGGACTAGTAACACCGGGGAGCTGTTTTTT. It translates to CSVGTSNTGELFF.

The chain has TRBV4-1 and TRBJ2-2; possible D gene TRBD1, 6 bases. Deletions cut 6 bases from V and 3 bases from J, with 17 bases between. Germline CDR1 reads MGHRA; CDR2 reads YSYEKL. The CDR3 runs 16 residues. CDR3 amino acids: CASRPAGTQYTGELFF. Written as DNA, the CDR3 is TGCGCCAGCAGACCGGCCGGGACACAATACACCGGGGAGCTGTTTTTT.

This rearrangement joins TRBV5-1 to TRBJ2-3; 8 bases are a match to TRBD2. The germline V gene encodes CDR1 SGHRS and CDR2 YFSETQ. Unmatched junction bases numbered 9, after V lost 5 bases and J lost 4 bases. This CDR3 is 15 amino acids long. CDR3 sequence reads: CASRPGLAGADTQYF. DNA of the CDR3: TGCGCCAGCAGACCAGGACTAGCCGGGGCAGATACGCAGTATTTT.

The chain recombines TRBV5-4 with TRBJ2-7; TRBD1 agrees at 7 bases. Trimming cost V 0 bases and J 0 bases; bases outside gene matches: 3. CDR3 length: 15 amino acids. The germline V gene encodes CDR1 SGHNT and CDR2 YYREEE (reference sequence). CDR3 residues: CASSLGQGFSYEQYF. In DNA, the CDR3 is TGTGCCAGCAGCTTGGGACAGGGATTCTCCTACGAGCAGTACTTC.

The V and J genes are TRBV7-3 and TRBJ2-3; D is unresolved. The CDR3 runs to 13 residues. Germline CDR1 reads SGHTA; CDR2 reads FQGTGA. V lost 0 bases to trimming and J lost 5 bases, with 6 bases between them. This CDR3 reads CASSLTAVDTQYF. In DNA form, the CDR3 reads TGTGCCAGCAGCTTAACTGCCGTAGATACGCAGTATTTT.

This clonotype has at least ten counts. This chain links TRBV6-4 with TRBJ2-1, with 10 bases matching TRBD2. The CDR3 sequence is 15 residues long. J lost 4 bases, V lost 2 bases, and 2 bases had no gene match. CDR1 MRHNA and CDR2 SNTAGT come from the germline V gene. CDR3 region: CASSDSGGGYNEQFF. The CDR3 bases are TGTGCCAGCAGTGACAGCGGGGGGGGTTACAATGAGCAGTTCTTC.

The chain recombines TRBV7-2 with TRBJ2-1; 10 bases fit TRBD2. There are 15 residues in the CDR3. Unmatched junction bases numbered 3, after V lost 3 bases and J lost 4 bases. Germline values: CDR1 SGHTA, CDR2 FQGNSA. The CDR3 spells CASSFRTSGYNEQFF. The CDR3, as DNA: TGTGCCAGCAGCTTCCGGACTAGCGGTTACAATGAGCAGTTCTTC.

This chain's CDR3 is CSARDSRGQNEQFF. The CDR3 coding sequence is TGCAGTGCTAGAGATTCCAGGGGGCAAAATGAGCAGTTCTTC. The chain uses TRBV20-1 and TRBJ2-1; 8 bases align to TRBD1. Germline V gives CDR1 DFQATT, CDR2 SNEGSKA (reference sequence). V trimming: 0 bases; J trimming: 7 bases; junction bases outside the gene matches: 5. This CDR3 has 14 amino acids.

V is TRBV5-1 and J is TRBJ2-3; a possible D gene is TRBD1 (6 bases). Trimming took off 2 bases at V and 3 bases at J, with 13 bases between the two ends. The CDR3 is made up of 15 amino acids. Looked up from germline, CDR1 is SGHRS and CDR2 is YFSETQ. CDR3 sequence: CASSLDRSQTDTQYF. The CDR3, as DNA: TGCGCCAGCAGCTTAGACAGGAGTCAAACAGATACGCAGTATTTT.

This clonotype showed up just once. The chain links TRBV6-5 to TRBJ2-3; D unresolved. Trimming left V 4 bases short and J 2 bases short, with 7 bases between. The CDR3 totals 13 residues. Germline V gene sequence: CDR1 MNHEY, CDR2 SVGAGI. The CDR3 here is CASSLQVTDTQYF. CDR3 DNA: TGTGCCAGCAGTTTGCAGGTCACAGATACGCAGTATTTT.

This chain joins TRBV27 and TRBJ2-7, with TRBD1 as a possible D gene (7 bases). V dropped 5 bases and J dropped 5 bases, with 10 bases sitting between them. The CDR3 extends over 12 amino acids. Germline V gene lookup returns CDR1 MNHEY and CDR2 SMNVEV (reference sequence). The CDR3 bases are TGTGCCAGCAGTCCCAGGGGGGACGAGCAGTACTTC. Translated: CASSPRGDEQYF.

The gene calls are TRBV28 and TRBJ2-3, with TRBD1 matching 8 bases. Germline CDR1 MDHEN, CDR2 SYDVKM. The CDR3 contains 16 residues. The trim removed 5 bases at V and 4 bases at J, leaving 11 bases unmatched. CDR3 sequence (DNA): TGTGCCAGCAGTCCCACCCGGACAGGGAGCGCAGATACGCAGTATTTT. The encoded protein is CASSPTRTGSADTQYF.